This T cell receptor beta chain was sequenced in a study of identifying expanded T cells in peripheral blood. No infections or other immune events were documented during collection. As regards this clone: Its antigen is not identified.

From germline, CDR1 is MNHEY and CDR2 SMNVEV (reference sequence). V gave up 5 bases and J gave up 6 bases, with 11 bases separating them. This CDR3 has 14 amino acids. General study points: Variance in clone template counts between approximately 2-week samples significantly increased with total template count across all healthy donors. Differentially abundant clones: about 1.1 between replicates, just under 17 at roughly 13 days, 19 to 20 at four.

Profiled with immunoSEQ multiplex PCR; TCRdb holds only in-frame clones, not every one. The sample consists of around 68,000 clones, about 90% of them appearing once. The rearrangement joins TRBV27 to TRBJ1-6, with D possibly being TRBD1 (5 bases). The clonotype was recovered from a person between 18 and 70 years old in good health. The specimen was blood. CDR3 bases: TGTGCCAGCAGTCCCGGGACTTCTAATTCACCCCTCCACTTT. Protein product: CASSPGTSNSPLHF.